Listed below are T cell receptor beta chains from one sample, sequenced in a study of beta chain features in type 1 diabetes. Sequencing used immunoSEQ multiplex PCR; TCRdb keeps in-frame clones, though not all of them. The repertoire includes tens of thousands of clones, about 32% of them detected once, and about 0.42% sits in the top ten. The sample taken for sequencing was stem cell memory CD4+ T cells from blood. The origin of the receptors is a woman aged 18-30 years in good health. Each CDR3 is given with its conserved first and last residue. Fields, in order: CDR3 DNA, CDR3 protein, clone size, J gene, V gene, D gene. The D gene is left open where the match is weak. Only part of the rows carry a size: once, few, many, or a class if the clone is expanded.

TGTGCCAGCAGCGGTGGGACAGTGAACTCTGGGGCCAACGTCCTGACTTTC CASSGGTVNSGANVLTF . TRBJ2-6 TRBV9 TRBD1
TGTGCCAGCAGCACAGGACAGGTAGCGTACTTC CASSTGQVAYF . TRBJ2-7 TRBV7-9 TRBD1
TGTGCCAGCAGCGTAGCAGGGACATACCTAGAGACCCAGTACTTC CASSVAGTYLETQYF few TRBJ2-5 TRBV9 .
TGTGCCATCAATAGCGGCGCTATTACCGGGGAGCTGTTTTTT CAINSGAITGELFF . TRBJ2-2 TRBV2 .
TGTGCCAGCTCACCAACTTTCGGGGAAACCACTGAAGCTTTCTTT CASSPTFGETTEAFF . TRBJ1-1 TRBV18 .
TGTGCCTGGAGCCAGGGGGCTGCGACTGAAGCTTTCTTT CAWSQGAATEAFF few TRBJ1-1 TRBV30 TRBD1
TGCGCCAGCAGCCCACAGGTATCCTACAATGAGCAGTTCTTC CASSPQVSYNEQFF few TRBJ2-1 TRBV5-1 .
TGTGCCAGCAGTGAGAGGTGGGTGGGTCAGCCCCAGCATTTT CASSERWVGQPQHF few TRBJ1-5 TRBV6-5 .
TGTGCCAGCAGTGCCCCCGCGGGCCCCTACGAGCAGTACTTC CASSAPAGPYEQYF few TRBJ2-7 TRBV7-9 .
TGTGCCAGCAGGGCGAGCGGGCTTAGCTCCTACGAGCAGTACTTC CASRASGLSSYEQYF few TRBJ2-7 TRBV27 .
TGTGCCAGCTCACCCTCTCAGGGGGCCTACGAGCAGTACTTC CASSPSQGAYEQYF . TRBJ2-7 TRBV18 TRBD1
TGTGCCAGCAGCTTAGCGGGAGGGCCGCGCGAGCAGTACTTC CASSLAGGPREQYF few TRBJ2-7 TRBV7-9 TRBD2
TGTGCCAGCAGCTTCGGACAGGGGACTAGCACAGATACGCAGTATTTT CASSFGQGTSTDTQYF few TRBJ2-3 TRBV7-9 TRBD1
TGTGCCAGCAGCTTGGACGGGAACTATGGCTACACCTTC CASSLDGNYGYTF . TRBJ1-2 TRBV5-4 .
TGTGCCAGCAGCCTATCGGGACAGGGGGACATTCAGTACTTC CASSLSGQGDIQYF many TRBJ2-4 TRBV6-5 TRBD1
TGTGCCAGCAGCTTGACTAGCGGGAGGTCCTTTAGCTACGAGCAGTACTTC CASSLTSGRSFSYEQYF few TRBJ2-7 TRBV7-2 TRBD2
TGCAGCGTATATGACAGGCCGGTCACTGAAGCTTTCTTT CSVYDRPVTEAFF . TRBJ1-1 TRBV29-1 .
TGCGCCAGCAGCCCCGCTACCGGTATCGATGAGCAGTTCTTC CASSPATGIDEQFF few TRBJ2-1 TRBV5-1 .
TGTGCCATCAGTGTAGGGGATGAAGAGACCCAGTACTTC CAISVGDEETQYF . TRBJ2-5 TRBV10-3 .
TGTGCCAGCAGCTTGCTCGGGGTGACAGATACGCAGTATTTT CASSLLGVTDTQYF many TRBJ2-3 TRBV7-9 .
TGTGCCAGCAGCGTAGGGCTTATGATAGCGGGAGGCCGCGGAGAGACCCAGTACTTC CASSVGLMIAGGRGETQYF few TRBJ2-5 TRBV9 TRBD2
TGTGCCAGCAGCCAAACGGACAGTACCCAAGAGACCCAGTACTTC CASSQTDSTQETQYF . TRBJ2-5 TRBV4-2 .
TGCGCCAGCAGCCAATCCGGGACTAGCGGGCTTTACGAGCAGTACTTC CASSQSGTSGLYEQYF . TRBJ2-7 TRBV4-3 TRBD2
TGCAGTGCTCCGCGTCAGGGGGGCCCTCCCTTT CSAPRQGGPPF . TRBJ1-1 TRBV20-1 TRBD1
TGCAGCGTTAAAGGACAGGACGGTCAGCCCCAGCATTTT CSVKGQDGQPQHF few TRBJ1-5 TRBV29-1 TRBD1
TGTGCCAGCAAAAGGTCCGGGGGAAGGAATCAGCCCCAGCATTTT CASKRSGGRNQPQHF few TRBJ1-5 TRBV7-2 .
TGTGCCAGCAGCTTTGGACAGGTCACAGATACGCAGTATTTT CASSFGQVTDTQYF . TRBJ2-3 TRBV7-9 TRBD1
TGTGCCAGCTCACCAGGCAGGACTTGGGGCTACACCTTC CASSPGRTWGYTF . TRBJ1-2 TRBV18 .
TGTGCCAGTAGCGATAGCGGGTATAACTCCTACAATGAGCAGTTCTTC CASSDSGYNSYNEQFF . TRBJ2-1 TRBV19 TRBD2
TGTGCCAGCAGCCCTCAACAGGAGACTGAAGCTTTCTTT CASSPQQETEAFF . TRBJ1-1 TRBV16 .
TGTGCCAGCAGTCAAAGACAGGGTCGCAATCAGCCCCAGCATTTT CASSQRQGRNQPQHF . TRBJ1-5 TRBV6-6 TRBD1
TGTGCCAGCAGCCTGGACAGGGCGAGCAATCAGCCCCAGCATTTT CASSLDRASNQPQHF few TRBJ1-5 TRBV5-4 TRBD1
TGCAGTGCGGATCTAGCACGTACGCAGTATTTT CSADLARTQYF . TRBJ2-3 TRBV20-1 .
TGTGCCAGCAGTCCCCCGGAGGCCTATAATTCACCCCTCCACTTT CASSPPEAYNSPLHF . TRBJ1-6 TRBV27 .
TGTGCCAGCTCACCCGGGACAGGGGACGAGCAGTACTTC CASSPGTGDEQYF . TRBJ2-7 TRBV18 TRBD1
TGTGCCATCAGTGAGTCGACAAGACACAATGAGCAGTTCTTC CAISESTRHNEQFF . TRBJ2-1 TRBV10-3 .
TGTGCCAGCAGCTCAGGCGGGAGTAGGACAGATACGCAGTATTTT CASSSGGSRTDTQYF . TRBJ2-3 TRBV11-3 TRBD2
TGTGCCAGTGGGGGGACAGGCAAAAACATTCAGTACTTC CASGGTGKNIQYF . TRBJ2-4 TRBV19 TRBD1
TGTGCCAGCAGCTTCCTTGGCCTCGGGACTAGTCGCTACGAGCAGTACTTC CASSFLGLGTSRYEQYF few TRBJ2-7 TRBV11-3 TRBD2
TGCGCCAGCAGCTTAACAGGGGGCAACACTGAAGCTTTCTTT CASSLTGGNTEAFF few TRBJ1-1 TRBV5-1 TRBD1